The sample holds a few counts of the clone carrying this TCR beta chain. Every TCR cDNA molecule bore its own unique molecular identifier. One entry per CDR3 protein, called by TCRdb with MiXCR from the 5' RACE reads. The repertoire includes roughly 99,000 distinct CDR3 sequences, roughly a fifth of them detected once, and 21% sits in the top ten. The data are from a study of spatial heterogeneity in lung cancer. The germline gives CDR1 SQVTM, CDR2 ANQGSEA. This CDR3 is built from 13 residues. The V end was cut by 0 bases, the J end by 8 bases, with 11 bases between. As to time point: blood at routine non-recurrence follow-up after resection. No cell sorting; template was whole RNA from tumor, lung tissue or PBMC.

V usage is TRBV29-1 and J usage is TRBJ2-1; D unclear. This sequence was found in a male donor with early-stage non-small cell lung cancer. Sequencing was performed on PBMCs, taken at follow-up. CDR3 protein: CSVEDPGWDEQFF. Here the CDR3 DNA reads TGCAGCGTTGAAGACCCGGGTTGGGATGAGCAGTTCTTC.